This T cell receptor (beta chain) was captured in a study of pediatric ulcerative colitis. On this clone: Its antigen is not identified.

During colonoscopy, one to two rectal pinch biopsies were collected. The germline gives CDR1 ENHRY, CDR2 SYGVKD. V lost 6 bases and J 2 bases, leaving 10 bases between the germline ends. The length of the CDR3 is 13 residues. The repertoire was sequenced with immunoSEQ multiplex PCR; TCRdb's copy has only in-frame clones and lacks some. Of 30,000 or so clones listed, around 80% were seen once; the top ten hold about 1.1%. Study-level findings and limits: A couple of patients' blood samples yielded substantially fewer templates. All ulcerative colitis patients, but no controls, carried two rectal clonotypes. This repertoire reflects total lymphocytes rather than subpopulations like regulatory T cells. In rectum, acute severe colitis had expanded clones and less diversity.

This clonotype was obtained from a boy aged 5-17 years with mild ulcerative colitis. Sequencing was done on a sample of gut tissue. The chain has TRBV10-3 and TRBJ1-2; no clear D. The DNA of the CDR3 is TGTGCCATCAGACAGCTTTCCAACTATGGCTACACCTTC. It is translated as CAIRQLSNYGYTF.